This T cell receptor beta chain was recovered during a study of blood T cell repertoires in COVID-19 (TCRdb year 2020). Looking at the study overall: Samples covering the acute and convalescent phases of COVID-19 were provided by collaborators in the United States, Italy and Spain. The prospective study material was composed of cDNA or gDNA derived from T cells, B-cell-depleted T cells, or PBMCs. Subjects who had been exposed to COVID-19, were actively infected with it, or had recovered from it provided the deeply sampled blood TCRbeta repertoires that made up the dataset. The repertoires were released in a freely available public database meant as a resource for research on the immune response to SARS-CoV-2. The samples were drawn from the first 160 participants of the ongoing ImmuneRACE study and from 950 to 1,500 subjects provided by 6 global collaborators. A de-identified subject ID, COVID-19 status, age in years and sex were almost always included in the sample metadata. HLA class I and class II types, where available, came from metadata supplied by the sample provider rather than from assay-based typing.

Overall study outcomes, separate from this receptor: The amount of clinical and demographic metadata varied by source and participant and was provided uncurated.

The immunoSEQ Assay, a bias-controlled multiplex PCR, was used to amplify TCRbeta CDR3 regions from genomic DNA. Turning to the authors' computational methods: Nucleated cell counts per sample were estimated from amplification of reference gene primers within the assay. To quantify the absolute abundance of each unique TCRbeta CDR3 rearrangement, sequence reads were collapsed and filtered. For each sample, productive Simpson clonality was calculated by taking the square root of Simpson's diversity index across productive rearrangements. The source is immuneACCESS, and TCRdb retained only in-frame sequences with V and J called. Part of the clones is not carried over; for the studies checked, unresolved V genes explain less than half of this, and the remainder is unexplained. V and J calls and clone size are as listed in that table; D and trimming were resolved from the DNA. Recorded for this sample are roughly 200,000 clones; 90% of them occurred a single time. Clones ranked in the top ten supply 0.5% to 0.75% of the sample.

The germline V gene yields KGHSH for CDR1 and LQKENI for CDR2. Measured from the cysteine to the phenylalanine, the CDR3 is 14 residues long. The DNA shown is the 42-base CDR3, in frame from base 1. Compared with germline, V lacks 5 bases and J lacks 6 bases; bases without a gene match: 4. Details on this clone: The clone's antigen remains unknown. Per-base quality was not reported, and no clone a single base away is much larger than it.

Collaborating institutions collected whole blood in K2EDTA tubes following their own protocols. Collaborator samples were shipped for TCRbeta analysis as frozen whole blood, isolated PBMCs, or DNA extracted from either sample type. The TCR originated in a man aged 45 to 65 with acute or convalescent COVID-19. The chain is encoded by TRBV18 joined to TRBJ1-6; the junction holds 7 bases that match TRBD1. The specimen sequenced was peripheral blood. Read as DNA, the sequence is TGTGCCAGCTCAGGACAGGCCCTTAATTCACCCCTCCACTTT. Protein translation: CASSGQALNSPLHF.